The sequence of this T cell receptor beta chain was determined in a study of control samples from healthy donors and cancer patients. Profiling relied on immunoSEQ multiplex PCR, and the TCRdb table lists in-frame clones only, not all of them. The sample yields about 110,000 clones, roughly 90% seen once. V was trimmed by 1 base and J by 5 bases, leaving 8 bases between them. Germline CDR1 reads LNHNV; CDR2 reads YYDKDF (reference sequence). There are 14 residues in the CDR3. V usage is TRBV15 and J usage is TRBJ1-4; possible D gene TRBD1, 5 bases. This sequence originates from a woman aged 18 to 35 in good health. Sequenced sample: blood. The CDR3 DNA follows: TGTGCCACCAGCAGAGGACAGACCAATGAAAAACTGTTTTTT. This sequence encodes CATSRGQTNEKLFF.